This T cell receptor beta chain was sequenced during a study of cytomegalovirus exposure and HLA in healthy donors. Study-wide results and caveats: In a later analysis, HLA-associated TCR beta chains were more clonally expanded than equally common others. Within the data, a cluster of highly shared sequence variants was likely a sequencing artifact. Researchers reported in a later analysis that a missense DCLRE1C variant was tied to TCR beta V- and J-gene trimming. Cytomegalovirus association was listed for about 160 TCR beta chains.

Concerning this clone: Its antigen is currently unknown.

Amplification used 60 Vbeta primers and 13 Jbeta primers. Data came from immunoSEQ multiplex PCR; TCRdb stores just in-frame clones and leaves some out. Among about 160,000 clones, roughly three quarters were seen once, and the ten largest hold over 6%. V was clipped by 5 bases and J by 4 bases; unmatched bases: 6. This CDR3 spans 14 amino acids. Germline-derived CDR1 and CDR2 are MNHEY and SVGAGI. The chain has TRBV6-5 and TRBJ1-2; 8 bases are shared with TRBD1. The sample was PBMCs. The receptor was isolated from a middle-aged man in good health and CMV-seropositive. The CDR3 loop reads CASSPPDRGYGYTF. The CDR3 region has the DNA TGTGCCAGCAGTCCCCCAGACAGGGGCTATGGCTACACCTTC.